This T cell receptor (beta chain) is drawn from a study of radiation and T cells in renal cell carcinoma. The CDR3 consists of 14 residues. Trimming took off 0 bases at V and 5 bases at J, with 8 bases between the two ends. Germline assignment: CDR1 MNHNY and CDR2 SVGAGI (reference sequence). Described time point: blood 4 weeks post-SBRT, at nephrectomy. Treatment: 15 Gy SBRT to primary tumor, nephrectomy 4 weeks later. Nephrectomy followed 15 Gy stereotactic body radiation by 4 weeks. After SBRT, blood was collected at 2 and 4 weeks, plus baseline. Note on this clone: Its antigen is currently unknown.

Study results and caveats: No pretreatment tumor biopsies were available for baseline clonotypes. In blood, top tumor clones expanded by 2 weeks, shrinking by 4.

Clones were sequenced by immunoSEQ multiplex PCR, and TCRdb holds only the in-frame ones, with some missing. The table records about 170,000 clones, roughly 90% of them present only once. The source material was blood, sampled from a patient whose treatment included radiotherapy and nephrectomy. The sequence came from a woman aged 50 to 60 with renal cell carcinoma. V is TRBV6-6 and J is TRBJ1-5; D unclear. The CDR3 DNA reads as TGTGCCAGCAGTTACTCTACGGTCTATCAGCCCCAGCATTTT. It specifies CASSYSTVYQPQHF.